Listed here are 29 T cell receptor beta chains from one sample, sequenced in a study of blood T cell repertoires in COVID-19. Repertoires were generated with immunoSEQ multiplex PCR, while TCRdb's copy carries only in-frame clones and drops some. Here the sample spans 13,000 or so clones, over 80% being singletons. Sequenced sample: peripheral blood. These TCRs come from a man aged 35 to 55 with active or convalescent COVID-19.

V usage is TRBV7-2 and J usage is TRBJ2-7; 7 bases agree with TRBD2. The germline V gene encodes CDR1 SGHTA and CDR2 FQGNSA. CDR3 length: 15 residues. The trim removed 5 bases at V and 0 bases at J, leaving 7 bases unmatched. CDR3 sequence reads: CASSRAGGSSYEQYF. The DNA for the CDR3 is TGTGCCAGCAGCAGGGCCGGCGGGAGCTCCTACGAGCAGTACTTC.

This chain connects TRBV10-3 to TRBJ2-5; 10 bases are a match to TRBD2. Trimming took 0 bases from V and 5 from J; bases not matched to a gene: 6. The germline CDR1 and CDR2 sequences are ENHRY and SYGVKD. The CDR3 runs to 16 residues. The CDR3 spells CAISESQQAGGETQYF. Here the CDR3 DNA reads TGTGCCATCAGTGAGTCGCAACAAGCGGGGGGGGAGACCCAGTACTTC.

This sequence joins TRBV29-1 and TRBJ2-5, with D tentatively TRBD1 (6 bases). CDR3 length: 13 amino acids. Between the trimmed V and J ends, which lost 3 bases and 6 bases, there was a span of 14 bases. Germline V gene data show CDR1 as SQVTM and CDR2 as ANQGSEA. The CDR3 here is CSVDETGKKTQYF. CDR3 sequence (DNA): TGCAGCGTTGACGAGACAGGCAAAAAGACCCAGTACTTC. Full variable domain (missing parts from reference TRBV29-1 and TRBJ2-5): SAVISQKPSRDICQRGTSLTIQCQVDSQVTMMFWYRQQPGQSLTLIATANQGSEATYESGFVIDKFPISRPNLTFSTLTVSNMSPEDSSIYLCSVDETGKKTQYFGPGTRLLVL.

V gene TRBV5-1 combines with J gene TRBJ2-1; TRBD1 agrees at 7 bases. From germline, CDR1 is SGHRS and CDR2 YFSETQ. The CDR3 is made up of 14 amino acids. The ends lost 4 bases at V and 7 bases at J; junction bases unmatched: 8. CDR3 DNA: TGCGCCAGCAGCCCCGGGGACAGTCGGAATGAGCAGTTCTTC. Amino acid sequence: CASSPGDSRNEQFF.

This chain joins TRBV29-1 and TRBJ1-2; weak D call: TRBD1 (6 bases). The germline CDR1 and CDR2 sequences are SQVTM and ANQGSEA. The germline V and J ends were trimmed by 2 bases and 4 bases, with 11 bases remaining between them. The CDR3 contains 13 residues. Here the CDR3 DNA reads TGCAGCGTTGAAACAGGGTCCGGCTATGGCTACACCTTC. The encoded protein is CSVETGSGYGYTF. Based on the CDR3 plus reference TRBV29-1 and TRBJ1-2, the full variable domain is SAVISQKPSRDICQRGTSLTIQCQVDSQVTMMFWYRQQPGQSLTLIATANQGSEATYESGFVIDKFPISRPNLTFSTLTVSNMSPEDSSIYLCSVETGSGYGYTFGSGTRLTVV.

The gene calls are TRBV2 and TRBJ1-6; a possible D gene is TRBD1 (6 bases). Trimming shortened V by 6 bases and J by 6 bases, and 12 bases separated the two germline ends. There are 14 residues in the CDR3. Germline V lookup: CDR1 SNHLY, CDR2 FYNNEI. The CDR3 region is CASRSDSVNSPLHF. The DNA of the CDR3 is TGTGCCAGCAGATCGGACAGTGTTAATTCACCCCTCCACTTT.

V is TRBV6-2 or TRBV6-3 and J is TRBJ2-1; D is possibly TRBD2 (6 bases). The CDR3 spans 17 residues. With 0 bases removed from V and 0 bases from J, the gap between germline ends came to 12 bases. The germline V gene encodes CDR1 MNHEY and CDR2 SVGEGT. CDR3 sequence reads: CASSYSFFGSSYNEQFF. The CDR3 DNA reads TGTGCCAGCAGTTACTCTTTCTTCGGGAGCTCCTACAATGAGCAGTTCTTC.

J is TRBJ1-6 and V is TRBV7-8; the D is unclear. Germline V gene lookup returns CDR1 SGHVS and CDR2 FQNEAQ. Trimming removed 6 bases at V and 9 bases at J, with 24 bases between. The CDR3 extends over 17 amino acids. The chain's CDR3 is CASRLRADLHSGSPLHF. DNA of the CDR3: TGTGCCAGCAGGCTGCGGGCCGACCTGCATTCTGGTTCACCCCTCCACTTT. Using reference TRBV7-8 and TRBJ1-6 for the parts outside the CDR3, the full variable domain is GAGVSQSPRYKVAKRGQDVALRCDPISGHVSLFWYQQALGQGPEFLTYFQNEAQLDKSGLPSDRFFAERPEGSVSTLKIQRTQQEDSAVYLCASRLRADLHSGSPLHFGNGTRLTVT.

This rearrangement joins TRBV12-3 or TRBV12-4 to TRBJ2-5; D unclear. V lost 3 bases to trimming and J lost 3 bases, with 8 bases between them. CDR3 length: 13 residues. CDR3 in amino acids: CASSFDSKETQYF. The CDR3 DNA follows: TGTGCCAGCAGTTTTGACTCTAAAGAGACCCAGTACTTC.

The chain recombines TRBV7-2 with TRBJ2-3; 7 bases map to TRBD2. The V gene end was trimmed by 0 bases and the J gene end by 6 bases; junction bases not matched to a gene: 6. CDR1 and CDR2 from the germline V gene are SGHTA and FQGNSA. The CDR3 loop spans 15 amino acids. This CDR3 reads CASSLAGEGQDTQYF. The CDR3 DNA sequence: TGTGCCAGCAGCTTAGCGGGGGAGGGGCAGGATACGCAGTATTTT.

The rearrangement links TRBV18 to TRBJ1-3; D unresolved. V gave up 3 bases and J gave up 1 base, with 16 bases separating them. Germline CDR1 and CDR2: KGHSH and LQKENI. The CDR3 sequence is 17 residues long. The chain's CDR3 is CASSPTQTSVSGNTIYF. The CDR3 nucleotides read TGTGCCAGCTCACCTACCCAAACCAGCGTTTCTGGAAACACCATATATTTT. The whole variable domain, filled in from reference TRBV18 and TRBJ1-3, reads NAGVMQNPRHLVRRRGQEARLRCSPMKGHSHVYWYRQLPEEGLKFMVYLQKENIIDESGMPKERFSAEFPKEGPSILRIQQVVRGDSAAYFCASSPTQTSVSGNTIYFGEGSWLTVV.

The chain couples TRBV7-3 to TRBJ2-1; D is possibly TRBD1 (5 bases). The germline V gene encodes CDR1 SGHTA and CDR2 FQGTGA. V was clipped by 5 bases and J by 4 bases, with 24 bases between them. This CDR3 spans 18 amino acids. The CDR3 sequence is CASSPSTPGNGAYNEQFF. CDR3 DNA sequence: TGTGCCAGCAGCCCCTCAACCCCAGGGAATGGGGCATACAATGAGCAGTTCTTC.

V is TRBV5-1 and J is TRBJ1-3; D perhaps matches TRBD1 (5 bases). Germline CDR1 and CDR2: SGHRS and YFSETQ. CDR3 size: 14 residues. V was pared by 4 bases and J by 5 bases, with 13 bases between. The CDR3 DNA is TGCGCCAGCAGCCAGGGCTCCAGTAGAAACACCATATATTTT. Translated, it gives CASSQGSSRNTIYF. Together with reference TRBV5-1 and TRBJ1-3, the CDR3 gives the full variable domain: KAGVTQTPRYLIKTRGQQVTLSCSPISGHRSVSWYQQTPGQGLQFLFEYFSETQRNKGNFPGRFSGRQFSNSRSEMNVSTLELGDSALYLCASSQGSSRNTIYFGEGSWLTVV.

The chain links TRBV18 to TRBJ1-4, with TRBD1 as a possible D gene (6 bases). V was pared by 5 bases and J by 8 bases, with 12 bases between. The CDR3 totals 13 residues. Germline V CDR1 and CDR2: KGHSH, LQKENI. The DNA for the CDR3 is TGTGCCAGCTCAGCGGACAGTAGCGAAAAACTGTTTTTT. Encoded protein: CASSADSSEKLFF. Full variable domain (outside the CDR3, taken from reference TRBV18 and TRBJ1-4): NAGVMQNPRHLVRRRGQEARLRCSPMKGHSHVYWYRQLPEEGLKFMVYLQKENIIDESGMPKERFSAEFPKEGPSILRIQQVVRGDSAAYFCASSADSSEKLFFGSGTQLSVL.

V usage is TRBV9 and J usage is TRBJ2-6; D might be TRBD2 (6 bases). The germline gives CDR1 SGDLS, CDR2 YYNGEE. With 4 bases removed from V and 1 base from J, the gap between germline ends came to 21 bases. This CDR3 has 19 residues. CDR3 amino acids: CASSPPGLFGPSGANVLTF. CDR3 nucleotides: TGTGCCAGCAGCCCCCCGGGACTTTTTGGACCTTCTGGGGCCAACGTCCTGACTTTC.

In its sample, this clone is medium-sized (0.01 to 0.1%). The J gene is TRBJ2-7, the V gene TRBV4-1; the D gene is possibly TRBD1 (6 bases). Deletions cut 4 bases from V and 1 base from J, with 14 bases between. Germline loops: CDR1 MGHRA, CDR2 YSYEKL. The CDR3 has 15 residues. CDR3 region: CASSPIPQGSYEQYF. In DNA form, the CDR3 reads TGCGCCAGCAGCCCAATACCGCAGGGGTCCTACGAGCAGTACTTC.

CDR3 DNA: TGTGCCAGCAGCTCCCTCGGACAGGCCGGGGGCTATGGCTACACCTTC. It codes for CASSSLGQAGGYGYTF. The rearrangement links TRBV7-2 to TRBJ1-2; 7 bases are a match to TRBD1. Germline-derived CDR1 and CDR2 are SGHTA and FQGNSA. J gave up 4 bases and V 4 bases, and 12 bases lay outside the gene matches. This CDR3 spans 16 amino acids.

The chain couples TRBV19 to TRBJ1-2; 7 nucleotides match TRBD1. In germline, CDR1 is LNHDA, CDR2 SQIVND (reference sequence). This CDR3 region has 15 residues. Trimming removed 3 bases from V and 8 bases from J; junction bases left unmatched: 12. The CDR3: CASSMGQLNFVGYTF. The CDR3, as DNA: TGTGCCAGTAGTATGGGACAGCTAAACTTTGTGGGCTACACCTTC.

This clone was counted a single time. The chain recombines TRBV11-2 with TRBJ1-4; D is possibly TRBD1 (5 bases). Trimming removed 5 bases from V and 6 bases from J, with 10 bases in between. Looked up from germline, CDR1 is SGHAT and CDR2 is FQNNGV. The CDR3 runs to 13 residues. The DNA of the CDR3 is TGTGCCAGCAGCACGGGACTTGATGAAAAACTGTTTTTT. Protein sequence: CASSTGLDEKLFF.

V usage is TRBV10-3 and J usage is TRBJ2-7, with 10 bases lining up with TRBD1. Germline V gene data show CDR1 as ENHRY and CDR2 as SYGVKD. The J segment lost 4 bases and the V segment lost 9 bases, leaving 6 bases of the junction unmatched. This CDR3 contains 13 residues. DNA of the CDR3: TGTGCCATACGGGACAGGGGCGGATACGAGCAGTACTTC. It translates to CAIRDRGGYEQYF.

This chain uses TRBV3-1 (or the pseudogene TRBV3-2) with TRBJ2-5; D remains unclear. Trimming removed 0 bases at V and 4 bases at J, with 12 bases between. Germline lookup yields CDR1 LGHDT and CDR2 YNNKEL (reference sequence). This CDR3 region has 15 residues. CDR3 sequence: CASSQDLVARETQYF. Here the CDR3 DNA reads TGTGCCAGCAGCCAAGATTTAGTAGCTCGAGAGACCCAGTACTTC.

The rearrangement uses TRBV6-5 and TRBJ2-5; perhaps TRBD1 as D (5 bases). CDR3 length: 12 amino acids. V was trimmed by 8 bases and J by 5 bases, leaving 12 bases between them. Per the germline V gene, CDR1 is MNHEY and CDR2 is SVGAGI. The CDR3 region is CASGRVGETQYF. DNA of the CDR3: TGTGCCAGCGGCAGGGTGGGGGAGACCCAGTACTTC.

The genes are TRBV7-9 and TRBJ1-1; a possible D gene is TRBD1 (5 bases). The V end lost 0 bases, the J end lost 3 bases, and 8 bases lay between the germline ends. Germline-derived CDR1 and CDR2 are SEHNR and FQNEAQ (reference sequence). This CDR3 contains 14 residues. The CDR3 protein is CASSLAQQDTEAFF. The CDR3 region has the DNA TGTGCCAGCAGCTTAGCGCAACAGGACACTGAAGCTTTCTTT.

The chain recombines TRBV12-3 or TRBV12-4 with TRBJ1-3; no firm D call. Trimming cost V 5 bases and J 0 bases, with 5 bases left between them. The CDR3 runs to 13 residues. The CDR3: CASSLYSGNTIYF. The CDR3 region has the DNA TGTGCCAGCAGTCTATACTCTGGAAACACCATATATTTT.

V is TRBV19 and J is TRBJ1-5, with D possibly being TRBD1 (5 bases). CDR3 length equals 14 residues. V was clipped by 5 bases and J by 5 bases, with 13 bases between them. Germline V gives CDR1 LNHDA, CDR2 SQIVND (reference sequence). The CDR3 nucleotides are TGTGCCAGTAGTCCGAGGGACTGGGATCAGCCCCAGCATTTT. This codes for CASSPRDWDQPQHF.

The V and J genes are TRBV12-3 or TRBV12-4 and TRBJ1-3, with D unresolved. CDR3 length: 12 amino acids. Trimming stripped 7 bases from V and 11 bases from J, with 15 bases between. CDR3 protein: CASTQTGSAIYF. The CDR3 nucleotides read TGTGCCAGCACACAGACGGGGTCGGCCATATATTTT.

This chain joins TRBV6-2 or TRBV6-3 and TRBJ1-1; 7 bases align to TRBD1. After removal of 2 bases from V and 8 bases from J, the junction contained 2 bases not matched to a gene. The CDR3 spans 12 residues. Germline V gives CDR1 MNHEY, CDR2 SVGEGT. The CDR3 protein is CASSYMDREAFF. The CDR3 DNA reads as TGTGCCAGCAGTTACATGGACAGGGAAGCTTTCTTT.

This clone came up a few times. The V gene is TRBV15, the J gene TRBJ1-2; tentative D call: TRBD1 (5 bases). This CDR3 contains 18 residues. Germline loops: CDR1 LNHNV, CDR2 YYDKDF (reference sequence). V dropped 3 bases and J dropped 1 base, with 21 bases sitting between them. CDR3 bases: TGTGCCACCAGCAGGGGGCTGGGGGGGGTCGGCCTTAACTATGGCTACACCTTC. Translating it yields CATSRGLGGVGLNYGYTF.

The chain couples TRBV11-3 to TRBJ2-1; no definite D call. Germline loops: CDR1 SGHNT, CDR2 YENEEA. CDR3 size: 15 residues. V was clipped by 5 bases and J by 9 bases, with 20 bases between them. The chain's CDR3 is CASSREVAVVSEQFF. In DNA form, the CDR3 reads TGTGCCAGCAGCCGAGAAGTGGCGGTAGTAAGTGAGCAGTTCTTC.